The sequence of this TCR beta chain was determined in a study of cytomegalovirus exposure and HLA in healthy donors. Both 60 Vbeta primers and 13 Jbeta primers went into the PCR. Clones were sequenced by immunoSEQ multiplex PCR, and TCRdb holds only the in-frame ones, with some missing. The sample lists roughly 130,000 clones, about 80% occurring once. Germline-derived CDR1 and CDR2 are SQVTM and ANQGSEA. This CDR3 comprises 12 residues. Trimming left V 4 bases short and J 8 bases short, with 14 bases between. The study, taken as a whole, reports: Cytomegalovirus-associated TCR beta chains were listed, numbering 150 to 200.

Concerning this clone itself: The antigen is undetermined.

The chain recombines TRBV29-1 with TRBJ1-2, with D possibly being TRBD1 (5 bases). Input material: PBMCs. This clonotype was obtained from a male donor in good health and CMV-seronegative. The CDR3 bases are TGCAGCGTTGCCCAGGGTATGCGGGGCTACACCTTC. Protein product: CSVAQGMRGYTF.